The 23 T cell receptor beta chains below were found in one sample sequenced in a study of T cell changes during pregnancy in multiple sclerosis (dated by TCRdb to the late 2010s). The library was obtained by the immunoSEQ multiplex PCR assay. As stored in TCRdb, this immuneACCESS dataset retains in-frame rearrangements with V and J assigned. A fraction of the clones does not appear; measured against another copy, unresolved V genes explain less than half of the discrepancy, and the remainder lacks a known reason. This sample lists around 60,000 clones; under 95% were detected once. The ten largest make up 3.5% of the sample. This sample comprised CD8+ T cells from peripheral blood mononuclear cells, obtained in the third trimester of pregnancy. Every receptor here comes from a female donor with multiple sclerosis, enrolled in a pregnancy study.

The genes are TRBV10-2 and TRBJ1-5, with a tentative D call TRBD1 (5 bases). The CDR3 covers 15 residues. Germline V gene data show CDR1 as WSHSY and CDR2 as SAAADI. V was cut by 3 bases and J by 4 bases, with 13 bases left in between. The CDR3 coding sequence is TGCGCCAGCAGTGAAGGCGGGGGGAGGAATCAGCCCCAGCATTTT. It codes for CASSEGGGRNQPQHF.

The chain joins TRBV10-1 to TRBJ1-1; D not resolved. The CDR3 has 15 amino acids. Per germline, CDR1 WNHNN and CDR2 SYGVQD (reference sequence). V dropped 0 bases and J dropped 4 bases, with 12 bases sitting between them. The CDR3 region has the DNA TGCGCCAGCAGTGAGTCGTCCAGTAGCGCCACTGAAGCTTTCTTT. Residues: CASSESSSSATEAFF.

The CDR3 sequence: CASSQAQGGQPQHF. Written as DNA, the CDR3 is TGCGCCAGCAGCCAAGCCCAGGGCGGTCAGCCCCAGCATTTT. J is TRBJ1-5 and V is TRBV4-1, with a tentative D call TRBD1 (5 bases). Trimming shortened V by 1 base and J by 6 bases, and 10 bases separated the two germline ends. The CDR3 runs to 14 residues. The germline V gene has CDR1 MGHRA and CDR2 YSYEKL.

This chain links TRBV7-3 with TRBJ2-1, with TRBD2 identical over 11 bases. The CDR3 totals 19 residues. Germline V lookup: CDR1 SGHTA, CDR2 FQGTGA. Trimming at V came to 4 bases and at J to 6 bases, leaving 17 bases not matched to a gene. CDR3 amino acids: CASSYLTSGIKAHGNEQFF. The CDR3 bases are TGTGCCAGCAGCTACCTGACTAGCGGGATAAAGGCCCACGGCAATGAGCAGTTCTTC.

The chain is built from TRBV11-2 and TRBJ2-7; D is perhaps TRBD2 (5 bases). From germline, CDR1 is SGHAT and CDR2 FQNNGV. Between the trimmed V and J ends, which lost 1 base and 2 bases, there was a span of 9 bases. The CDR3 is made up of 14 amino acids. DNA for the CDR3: TGTGCCAGCAGCTTAGGGGGAGAGGCCTACGAGCAGTACTTC. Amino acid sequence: CASSLGGEAYEQYF.

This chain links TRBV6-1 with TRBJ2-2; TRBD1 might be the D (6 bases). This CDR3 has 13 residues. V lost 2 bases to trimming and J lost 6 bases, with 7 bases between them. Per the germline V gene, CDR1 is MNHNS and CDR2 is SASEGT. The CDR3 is CASSEPGAGELFF. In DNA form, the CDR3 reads TGTGCCAGCAGTGAACCAGGGGCCGGGGAGCTGTTTTTT.

Written as DNA, the CDR3 is TGTGCCTGTTTGTCTCAGGGTATAGCCGGGGAGCTGTTTTTT. Translated, it gives CACLSQGIAGELFF. The rearrangement uses TRBV30 and TRBJ2-2; tentative D call: TRBD1 (5 bases). CDR1 and CDR2 from the germline V gene are GTSNPN and SVGIG (reference sequence). The germline V and J ends were trimmed by 6 bases and 6 bases, with 17 bases remaining between them. The length of the CDR3 is 14 residues. Complete variable domain (other parts from reference TRBV30 and TRBJ2-2): SQTIHQWPATLVQPVGSPLSLECTVEGTSNPNLYWYRQAAGRGLQLLFYSVGIGQISSEVPQNLSASRPQDRQFILSSKKLLLSDSGFYLCACLSQGIAGELFFGEGSRLTVL.

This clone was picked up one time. This CDR3 reads CASSLTGGSEKLFF. DNA for the CDR3: TGTGCCAGCAGTCTGACAGGGGGCAGTGAAAAACTGTTTTTT. The rearrangement uses TRBV5-4 and TRBJ1-4; 10 bases agree with TRBD1. This CDR3 contains 14 residues. V trimming: 5 bases; J trimming: 7 bases; junction bases outside the gene matches: 5. Germline V gene lookup returns CDR1 SGHNT and CDR2 YYREEE (reference sequence).

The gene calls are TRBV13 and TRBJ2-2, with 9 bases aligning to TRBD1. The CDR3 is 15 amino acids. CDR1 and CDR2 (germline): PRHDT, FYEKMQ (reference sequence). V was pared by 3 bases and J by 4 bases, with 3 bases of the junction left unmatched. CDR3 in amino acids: CASSLGQGFTGELFF. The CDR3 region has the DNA TGTGCCAGCAGCTTGGGACAGGGTTTCACCGGGGAGCTGTTTTTT. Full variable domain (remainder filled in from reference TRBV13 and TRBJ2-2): AAGVIQSPRHLIKEKRETATLKCYPIPRHDTVYWYQQGPGQDPQFLISFYEKMQSDKGSIPDRFSAQQFSDYHSELNMSSLELGDSALYFCASSLGQGFTGELFFGEGSRLTVL.

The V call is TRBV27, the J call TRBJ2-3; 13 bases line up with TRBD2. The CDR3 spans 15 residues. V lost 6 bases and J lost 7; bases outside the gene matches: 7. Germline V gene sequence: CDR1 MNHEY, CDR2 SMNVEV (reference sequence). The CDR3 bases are TGTGCCAGCAGCATAACTAGCGGGAGGGTTAATACGCAGTATTTT. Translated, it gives CASSITSGRVNTQYF.

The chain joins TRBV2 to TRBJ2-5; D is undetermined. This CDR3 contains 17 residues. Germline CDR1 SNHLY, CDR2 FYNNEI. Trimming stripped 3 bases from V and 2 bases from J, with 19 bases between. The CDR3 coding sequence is TGTGCCAGCAGTGACCCGACACCTTATCCGTTTCAAGAGACCCAGTACTTC. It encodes CASSDPTPYPFQETQYF.

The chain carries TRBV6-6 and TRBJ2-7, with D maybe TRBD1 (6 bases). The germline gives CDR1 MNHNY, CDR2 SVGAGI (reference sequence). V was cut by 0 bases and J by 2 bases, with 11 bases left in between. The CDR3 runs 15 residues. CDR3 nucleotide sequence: TGTGCCAGCAGTTACTCGGGGGCCGGGACCTACGAGCAGTACTTC. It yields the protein CASSYSGAGTYEQYF.

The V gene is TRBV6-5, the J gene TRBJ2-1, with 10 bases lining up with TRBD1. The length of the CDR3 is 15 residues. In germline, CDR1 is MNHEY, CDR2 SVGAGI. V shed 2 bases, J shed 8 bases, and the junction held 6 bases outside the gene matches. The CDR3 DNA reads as TGTGCCAGCAGTTACCTGACAGGGGGCATCGATGAGCAGTTCTTC. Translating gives CASSYLTGGIDEQFF.

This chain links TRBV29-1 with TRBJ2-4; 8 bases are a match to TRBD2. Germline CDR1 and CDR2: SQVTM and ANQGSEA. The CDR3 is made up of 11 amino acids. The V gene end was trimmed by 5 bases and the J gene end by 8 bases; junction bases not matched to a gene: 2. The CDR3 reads CSVLAGHIQYF. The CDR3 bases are TGCAGCGTTTTAGCGGGGCACATTCAGTACTTC.

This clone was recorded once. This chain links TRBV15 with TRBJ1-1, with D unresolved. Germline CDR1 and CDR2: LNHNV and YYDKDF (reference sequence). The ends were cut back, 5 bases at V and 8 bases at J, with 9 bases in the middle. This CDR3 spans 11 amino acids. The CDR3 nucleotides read TGTGCCACCAGCGGTAGCCTAGAAGCTTTCTTT. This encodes CATSGSLEAFF.

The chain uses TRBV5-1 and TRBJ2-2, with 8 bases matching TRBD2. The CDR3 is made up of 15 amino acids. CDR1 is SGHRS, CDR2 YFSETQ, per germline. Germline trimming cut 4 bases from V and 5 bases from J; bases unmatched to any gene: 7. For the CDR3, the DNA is TGCGCCAGCAGCACCAAGCGGGAGCTTACCGGGGAGCTGTTTTTT. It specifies CASSTKRELTGELFF.

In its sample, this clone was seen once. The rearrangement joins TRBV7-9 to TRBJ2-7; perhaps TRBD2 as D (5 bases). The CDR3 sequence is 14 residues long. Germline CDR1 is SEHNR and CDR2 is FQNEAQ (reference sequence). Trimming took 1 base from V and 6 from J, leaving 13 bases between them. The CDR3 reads CASSLEGGQSEQYF. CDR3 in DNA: TGTGCCAGCAGCTTAGAAGGCGGGCAGTCCGAGCAGTACTTC.

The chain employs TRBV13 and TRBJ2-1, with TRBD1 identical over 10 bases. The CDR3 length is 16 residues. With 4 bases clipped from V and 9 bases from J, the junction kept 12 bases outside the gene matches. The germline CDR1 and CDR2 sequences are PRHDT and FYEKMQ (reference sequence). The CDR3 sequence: CASSSETGGAVGEQFF. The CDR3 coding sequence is TGTGCCAGCAGCTCCGAGACAGGGGGCGCGGTGGGTGAGCAGTTCTTC.

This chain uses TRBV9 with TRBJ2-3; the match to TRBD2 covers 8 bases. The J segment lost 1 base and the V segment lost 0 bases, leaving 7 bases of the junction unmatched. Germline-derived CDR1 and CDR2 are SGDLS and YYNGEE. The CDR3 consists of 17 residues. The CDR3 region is CASSVEISGAGTDTQYF. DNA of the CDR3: TGTGCCAGCAGCGTAGAGATTAGCGGGGCGGGCACAGATACGCAGTATTTT.

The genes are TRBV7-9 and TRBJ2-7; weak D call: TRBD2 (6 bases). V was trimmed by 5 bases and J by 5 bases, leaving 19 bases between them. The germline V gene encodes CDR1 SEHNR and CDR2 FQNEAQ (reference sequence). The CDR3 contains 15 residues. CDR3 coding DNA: TGTGCCAGCAGCCCAAAGGGGACTCCGAACCACGAGCAGTACTTC. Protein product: CASSPKGTPNHEQYF.

Here the CDR3 DNA reads TGTGCCAGCGTGGTCGGCGGTCGGCTAGGCTACACCTTC. As protein: CASVVGGRLGYTF. This sequence joins TRBV2 and TRBJ1-2; no clear D. The CDR3 runs to 13 residues. Germline lookup yields CDR1 SNHLY and CDR2 FYNNEI. Trimming took 8 bases from V and 8 from J, leaving 18 bases between them.

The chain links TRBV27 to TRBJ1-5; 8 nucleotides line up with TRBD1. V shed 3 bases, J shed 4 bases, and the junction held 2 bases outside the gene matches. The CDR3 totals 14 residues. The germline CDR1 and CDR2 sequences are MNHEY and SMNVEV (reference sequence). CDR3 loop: CASSFRGPNQPQHF. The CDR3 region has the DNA TGTGCCAGCAGTTTCAGGGGGCCGAATCAGCCCCAGCATTTT.

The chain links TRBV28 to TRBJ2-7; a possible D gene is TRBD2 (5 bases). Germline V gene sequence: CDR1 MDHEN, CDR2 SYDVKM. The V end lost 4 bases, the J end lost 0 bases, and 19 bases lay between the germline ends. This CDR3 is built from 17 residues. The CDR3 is CASSWLISNDYSYEQYF. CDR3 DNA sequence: TGTGCCAGCAGTTGGTTGATTAGTAATGACTACTCCTACGAGCAGTACTTC.